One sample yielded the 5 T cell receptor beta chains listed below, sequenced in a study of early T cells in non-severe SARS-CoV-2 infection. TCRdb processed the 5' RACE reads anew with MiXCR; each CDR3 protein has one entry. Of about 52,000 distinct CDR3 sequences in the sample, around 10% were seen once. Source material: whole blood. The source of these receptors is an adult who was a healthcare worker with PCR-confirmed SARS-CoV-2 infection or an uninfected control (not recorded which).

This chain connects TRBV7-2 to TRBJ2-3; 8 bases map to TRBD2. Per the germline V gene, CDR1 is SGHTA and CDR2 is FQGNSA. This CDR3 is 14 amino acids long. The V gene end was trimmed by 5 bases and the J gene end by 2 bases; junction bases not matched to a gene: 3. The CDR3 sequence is CASSPGLATDTQYF. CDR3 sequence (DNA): TGTGCCAGCAGCCCTGGACTAGCCACAGATACGCAGTATTTT.

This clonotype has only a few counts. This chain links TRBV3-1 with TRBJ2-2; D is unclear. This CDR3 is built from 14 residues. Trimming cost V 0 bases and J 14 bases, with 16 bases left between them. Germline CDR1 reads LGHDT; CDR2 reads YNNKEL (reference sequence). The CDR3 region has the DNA TGTGCCAGCAGCCAAGACCAATTATTAACGACCCTGTTTTTT. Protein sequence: CASSQDQLLTTLFF.

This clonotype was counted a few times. The CDR3 coding sequence is TGTGCCAGCAGCGCCCGTCCCGGGACAGGGCCTGGGGCCAACGTCCTGACTTTC. Encoded protein: CASSARPGTGPGANVLTF. V gene TRBV7-3 combines with J gene TRBJ2-6; 9 bases are a match to TRBD1. Trimming cost V 5 bases and J 2 bases; bases outside gene matches: 10. The CDR3 is 18 residues long. Germline CDR1 SGHTA, CDR2 FQGTGA.

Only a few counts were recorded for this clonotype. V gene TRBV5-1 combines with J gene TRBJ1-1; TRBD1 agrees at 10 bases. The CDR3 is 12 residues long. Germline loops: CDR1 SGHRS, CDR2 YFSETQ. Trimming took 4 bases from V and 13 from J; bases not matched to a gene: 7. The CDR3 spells CASSLTGGMVFF. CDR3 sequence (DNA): TGCGCCAGCAGCCTGACAGGGGGCATGGTTTTCTTT.

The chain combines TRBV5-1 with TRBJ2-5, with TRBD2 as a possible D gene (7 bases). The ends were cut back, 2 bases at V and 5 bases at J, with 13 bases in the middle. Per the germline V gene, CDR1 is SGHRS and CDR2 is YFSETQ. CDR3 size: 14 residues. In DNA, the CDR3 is TGCGCCAGCAGCTTCCAGGGGAGGGATGAGACCCAGTACTTC. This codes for CASSFQGRDETQYF.